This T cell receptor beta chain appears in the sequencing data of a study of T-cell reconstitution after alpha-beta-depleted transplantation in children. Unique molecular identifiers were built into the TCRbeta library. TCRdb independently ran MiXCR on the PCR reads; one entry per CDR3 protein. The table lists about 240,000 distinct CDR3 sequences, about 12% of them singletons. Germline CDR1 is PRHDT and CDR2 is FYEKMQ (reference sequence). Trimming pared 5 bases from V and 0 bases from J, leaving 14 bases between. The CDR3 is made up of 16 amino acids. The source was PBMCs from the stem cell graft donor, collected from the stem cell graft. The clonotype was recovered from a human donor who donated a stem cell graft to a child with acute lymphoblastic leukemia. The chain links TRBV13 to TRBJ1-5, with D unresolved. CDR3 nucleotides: TGTGCCAGCAGCCTCGATTCTGGATATAGCAATCAGCCCCAGCATTTT. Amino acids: CASSLDSGYSNQPQHF.